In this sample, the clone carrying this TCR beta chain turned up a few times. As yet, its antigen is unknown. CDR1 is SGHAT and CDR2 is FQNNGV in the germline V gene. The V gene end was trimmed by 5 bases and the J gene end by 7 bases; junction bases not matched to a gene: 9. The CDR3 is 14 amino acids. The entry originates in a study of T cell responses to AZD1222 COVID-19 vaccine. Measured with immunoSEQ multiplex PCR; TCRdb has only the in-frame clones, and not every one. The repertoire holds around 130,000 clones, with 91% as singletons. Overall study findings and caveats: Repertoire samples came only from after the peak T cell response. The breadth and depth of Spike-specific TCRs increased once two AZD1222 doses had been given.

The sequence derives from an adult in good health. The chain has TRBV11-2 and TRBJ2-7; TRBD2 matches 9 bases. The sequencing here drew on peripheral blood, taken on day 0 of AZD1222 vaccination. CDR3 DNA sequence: TGTGCCAGCAGCCCGGGACTAGCTATCGGGGAGCAGTACTTC. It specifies CASSPGLAIGEQYF.